These 10 T cell receptor beta chains were sequenced from one sample in a study of T cell responses to AZD1222 COVID-19 vaccine. TCRdb's copy holds only in-frame clones and misses some; the assay was immunoSEQ multiplex PCR. The repertoire holds fewer than 70,000 clones, with 75% to 90% as singletons. The sample consisted of peripheral blood, taken 28 days after the second AZD1222 dose. The source is an adult who received the AZD1222 COVID-19 vaccine.

The J gene is TRBJ2-2, the V gene TRBV10-3; 8 bases agree with TRBD1. Trimming cost V 3 bases and J 1 base; bases outside gene matches: 7. The CDR3 extends over 17 amino acids. Looked up from germline, CDR1 is ENHRY and CDR2 is SYGVKD. DNA of the CDR3: TGTGCCATCAGTGAATCGAGAGGACAGGGGAACACCGGGGAGCTGTTTTTT. It codes for CAISESRGQGNTGELFF.

This chain connects TRBV4-3 to TRBJ2-3; 10 bases map to TRBD2. Losses at the gene ends were 1 base for V and 2 bases for J; bases not matched to a gene: 3. This CDR3 has 16 residues. Germline V gives CDR1 LGHNA, CDR2 YSLEER. This CDR3 is CASSQVAGGFTDTQYF. The CDR3, as DNA: TGCGCCAGCAGCCAAGTAGCGGGAGGTTTCACAGATACGCAGTATTTT.

This rearrangement joins TRBV11-2 to TRBJ2-5; 7 bases line up with TRBD1. Germline trimming cut 3 bases from V and 5 bases from J; bases unmatched to any gene: 6. Germline-derived CDR1 and CDR2 are SGHAT and FQNNGV. This CDR3 comprises 14 residues. CDR3 coding DNA: TGTGCCAGCAGCTTGTCGGACAGGTTCGAGACCCAGTACTTC. Protein sequence: CASSLSDRFETQYF.

The J gene is TRBJ1-1, the V gene TRBV11-2; D remains ambiguous. V gave up 0 bases and J gave up 4 bases, with 9 bases separating them. There are 14 residues in the CDR3. From germline, CDR1 is SGHAT and CDR2 FQNNGV. The CDR3 DNA is TGTGCCAGCAGCTTAGAGGGATCGGGCACTGAAGCTTTCTTT. Protein sequence: CASSLEGSGTEAFF.

The chain has TRBV6-1 and TRBJ1-1, with D possibly matching TRBD1 (5 bases). Germline V gene data show CDR1 as MNHNS and CDR2 as SASEGT. V lost 2 bases and J 6 bases, leaving 10 bases between the germline ends. The CDR3 sequence is 13 residues long. In nucleotides, the CDR3 is TGTGCCAGCAGTGAATACGGGACCCCTGAAGCTTTCTTT. Its protein is CASSEYGTPEAFF.

V and J are TRBV2 and TRBJ2-3; D is ambiguous. V lost 3 bases, J lost 0 bases, and 1 base lay in between. The V gene's germline CDR1 is SNHLY and CDR2 FYNNEI. This CDR3 contains 12 residues. The CDR3 loop is CASSESTDTQYF. The CDR3 region has the DNA TGTGCCAGCAGTGAGAGCACAGATACGCAGTATTTT. The entire variable domain, with the rest obtained from reference TRBV2 and TRBJ2-3, is as follows: EPEVTQTPSHQVTQMGQEVILRCVPISNHLYFYWYRQILGQKVEFLVSFYNNEISEKSEIFDDQFSVERPDGSNFTLKIRSTKLEDSAMYFCASSESTDTQYFGPGTRLTVL.

This chain uses TRBV5-8 with TRBJ2-7; no definite D call. Per germline, CDR1 SGHTS and CDR2 YDEGEE. The germline V and J ends were trimmed by 4 bases and 2 bases, with 4 bases remaining between them. The CDR3 length is 11 residues. Here the CDR3 DNA reads TGTGCCAGCAGCGGGACCTACGAGCAGTACTTC. Protein: CASSGTYEQYF. The complete variable domain, with remaining parts taken from reference TRBV5-8 and TRBJ2-7, reads EAGVTQSPTHLIKTRGQQATLRCSPISGHTSVYWYQQALGLGLQFLLWYDEGEERNRGNFPPRFSGRQFPNYSSELNVNALELEDSALYLCASSGTYEQYFGPGTRLTVT.

This chain connects TRBV11-2 to TRBJ2-3; D is uncertain. V lost 5 bases to trimming and J lost 5 bases, with 11 bases between them. Germline CDR1 is SGHAT and CDR2 is FQNNGV. The CDR3 is 13 residues long. The CDR3 loop is CASSMVGIDTQYF. The CDR3 DNA reads TGTGCCAGCAGCATGGTCGGAATAGATACGCAGTATTTT.

This rearrangement joins TRBV20-1 to TRBJ2-7; D remains ambiguous. Trimming took 3 bases from V and 0 from J, leaving 9 bases between them. CDR1 DFQATT and CDR2 SNEGSKA come from the germline V gene (reference sequence). The CDR3 has 13 residues. CDR3 sequence (DNA): TGCAGTGCTAGTCAGGACGTCTCCTACGAGCAGTACTTC. It translates to CSASQDVSYEQYF.

CDR3 in amino acids: CASSLIPYYGYTF. The DNA for the CDR3 is TGTGCCAGCAGTTTAATCCCCTACTATGGCTACACCTTC. The chain uses TRBV28 and TRBJ1-2; D gene unclear. The germline V gene has CDR1 MDHEN and CDR2 SYDVKM. There are 13 residues in the CDR3. V lost 2 bases, J lost 3 bases, and 7 bases lay in between.